The text below deals with one TCR beta chain. One entry per CDR3 protein results from TCRdb running MiXCR on the PCR reads. The table includes approximately 550,000 distinct CDR3 sequences, less than 30% detected once. This entry comes from a study of molecular identifiers for immune sequencing clone quantification. The length of the CDR3 is 15 residues. Germline V CDR1 and CDR2: WSHSY, SAAADI. The V and J ends lost 7 bases and 0 bases respectively, with 14 bases between them. Material: naive CD8+ T cells from blood, with Jurkat cell RNA spiked in. Subset: FACS-sorted CD8+CD4-CCR7+CD45RA+ naive T cells. The TCR comes from a human donor in good health. Some libraries in this study had Jurkat cell RNA spiked in. This chain connects TRBV10-2 to TRBJ2-3; no definite D call. CDR3 sequence: CASTRIASSTDTQYF. In DNA form, the CDR3 reads TGCGCCAGCACTCGCATAGCCAGTAGCACAGATACGCAGTATTTT.